Listed below are T cell receptor beta chains from one sample, sequenced in a study of Ad26.COV2.S vaccination and SARS-CoV-2 variants. The method was immunoSEQ multiplex PCR; TCRdb's version includes in-frame clones alone and lacks a portion of them. The sample shows roughly 250,000 clones, roughly 85% of them seen only once. The material sequenced was peripheral blood, taken in a trial of Ad26.COV2.S vaccine versus placebo. The receptors were gathered from a person aged 18-65 years who received the Ad26.COV2.S COVID-19 vaccine or a placebo. CDR3s include the opening cysteine and the closing phenylalanine or tryptophan. Fields, in order: V gene, J gene, clone size, D gene, CDR3 protein, CDR3 DNA. The D gene is left open where the match is weak. Size is stated for part of the rows, as once, few or many counts, or as a class when the clone is expanded.

v_gene: TRBV2
j_gene: TRBJ2-4
abundance: NA
d_gene: NA
CDR3aa: CASSEIEGMAAKNIQYF
CDR3nt: TGTGCCAGCAGTGAAATAGAGGGGATGGCGGCCAAAAACATTCAGTACTTC

v_gene: TRBV5-5
j_gene: TRBJ2-7
abundance: NA
d_gene: TRBD1
CDR3aa: CASRNAGTGSYEQYF
CDR3nt: TGTGCCAGCAGAAACGCCGGGACAGGGTCCTACGAGCAGTACTTC

v_gene: TRBV9
j_gene: TRBJ1-6
abundance: once
d_gene: NA
CDR3aa: CASSVGGGNSPLHF
CDR3nt: TGTGCCAGCAGCGTAGGGGGGGGTAATTCACCCCTCCACTTT

v_gene: TRBV6-6
j_gene: TRBJ1-4
abundance: NA
d_gene: NA
CDR3aa: CASNPPGGGSEKLFF
CDR3nt: TGTGCCAGCAACCCTCCGGGGGGAGGGTCTGAAAAACTGTTTTTT

v_gene: TRBV24-1
j_gene: TRBJ1-2
abundance: NA
d_gene: NA
CDR3aa: CATSDSGHPGYTF
CDR3nt: TGTGCCACCAGTGATTCCGGCCACCCAGGCTACACCTTC

v_gene: TRBV3-1/TRBV3-2
j_gene: TRBJ1-1
abundance: NA
d_gene: TRBD1
CDR3aa: CASSQGRTGASEAFF
CDR3nt: TGTGCCAGCAGCCAGGGTCGGACAGGGGCATCCGAAGCTTTCTTT

v_gene: TRBV2
j_gene: TRBJ2-5
abundance: NA
d_gene: TRBD2
CDR3aa: CASRGLAGSQETQYF
CDR3nt: TGTGCCAGCAGGGGACTAGCGGGGAGTCAAGAGACCCAGTACTTC

v_gene: TRBV5-1
j_gene: TRBJ1-1
abundance: NA
d_gene: NA
CDR3aa: CASSFEVPNTEAFF
CDR3nt: TGCGCCAGCAGCTTCGAGGTTCCGAACACTGAAGCTTTCTTT

v_gene: TRBV7-9
j_gene: TRBJ2-1
abundance: NA
d_gene: TRBD1
CDR3aa: CASSLHRQGANEQFF
CDR3nt: TGTGCCAGCAGCTTACACCGACAGGGAGCTAATGAGCAGTTCTTC

v_gene: TRBV27
j_gene: TRBJ2-3
abundance: NA
d_gene: NA
CDR3aa: CASSLRDTTPGTQYF
CDR3nt: TGTGCCAGCAGTCTGAGGGACACCACTCCGGGTACGCAGTATTTT

v_gene: TRBV12-3/TRBV12-4
j_gene: TRBJ2-1
abundance: NA
d_gene: NA
CDR3aa: CASSFEEYNEQFF
CDR3nt: TGTGCCAGCAGTTTTGAAGAATACAATGAGCAGTTCTTC

v_gene: TRBV7-3
j_gene: TRBJ2-2
abundance: NA
d_gene: TRBD1
CDR3aa: CASSFLGGGTGELFF
CDR3nt: TGTGCCAGCAGCTTCTTAGGGGGCGGCACCGGGGAGCTGTTTTTT

v_gene: TRBV7-3
j_gene: TRBJ1-2
abundance: NA
d_gene: NA
CDR3aa: CASSLTEGGGYTF
CDR3nt: TGTGCCAGCAGCTTAACGGAGGGAGGTGGCTACACCTTC

v_gene: TRBV18
j_gene: TRBJ1-6
abundance: NA
d_gene: NA
CDR3aa: CASSQPGEGIQALHF
CDR3nt: TGTGCCAGCTCACAGCCGGGAGAGGGTATTCAAGCCCTCCACTTT

v_gene: TRBV7-2
j_gene: TRBJ1-3
abundance: NA
d_gene: TRBD1
CDR3aa: CASSLPGGGNTIYF
CDR3nt: TGTGCCAGCAGCTTACCAGGGGGCGGAAACACCATATATTTT

v_gene: TRBV6-5
j_gene: TRBJ2-5
abundance: NA
d_gene: NA
CDR3aa: CASSRDSLGTQYF
CDR3nt: TGTGCCAGCAGTCGGGACTCCCTGGGGACCCAGTACTTC

v_gene: TRBV30
j_gene: TRBJ1-1
abundance: NA
d_gene: NA
CDR3aa: CAWAWGRPEAFF
CDR3nt: TGTGCCTGGGCTTGGGGACGGCCTGAAGCTTTCTTT

v_gene: TRBV5-1
j_gene: TRBJ2-1
abundance: NA
d_gene: TRBD2
CDR3aa: CASSRSGRADNEQFF
CDR3nt: TGCGCCAGCAGCCGTAGCGGGAGGGCCGATAATGAGCAGTTCTTC

v_gene: TRBV19
j_gene: TRBJ1-2
abundance: few
d_gene: NA
CDR3aa: CASSIDLRPVNYGYTF
CDR3nt: TGTGCCAGTAGTATAGATCTCCGTCCCGTTAACTATGGCTACACCTTC

v_gene: TRBV10-3
j_gene: TRBJ2-3
abundance: NA
d_gene: TRBD2
CDR3aa: CAIGTGTTITDTQYF
CDR3nt: TGTGCCATTGGGACCGGGACTACCATCACAGATACGCAGTATTTT

v_gene: TRBV3-1/TRBV3-2
j_gene: TRBJ2-1
abundance: NA
d_gene: TRBD1
CDR3aa: CASSQVGTDEQFF
CDR3nt: TGTGCCAGCAGCCAAGTGGGGACAGATGAGCAGTTCTTC

v_gene: TRBV5-6
j_gene: TRBJ2-1
abundance: NA
d_gene: TRBD2
CDR3aa: CASSLVLAGPWNEQFF
CDR3nt: TGTGCCAGCAGCTTGGTTCTAGCGGGACCCTGGAATGAGCAGTTCTTC

v_gene: TRBV6-2/TRBV6-3
j_gene: TRBJ2-7
abundance: NA
d_gene: TRBD2
CDR3aa: CASSSGLTYEQYF
CDR3nt: TGTGCCAGCAGTTCGGGACTAACCTACGAGCAGTACTTC

v_gene: TRBV18
j_gene: TRBJ1-2
abundance: NA
d_gene: TRBD1
CDR3aa: CASSKGQGRANYGYTF
CDR3nt: TGTGCCAGCTCAAAAGGACAGGGAAGAGCTAACTATGGCTACACCTTC

v_gene: TRBV11-1
j_gene: TRBJ2-3
abundance: once
d_gene: TRBD2
CDR3aa: CASSLAGGLADTQYF
CDR3nt: TGTGCCAGCAGCTTGGCGGGGGGGCTAGCAGATACGCAGTATTTT

v_gene: TRBV5-4
j_gene: TRBJ2-3
abundance: NA
d_gene: TRBD2
CDR3aa: CASSPRLAGGTDTQYF
CDR3nt: TGTGCCAGCAGCCCTAGACTAGCGGGGGGGACAGATACGCAGTATTTT

v_gene: TRBV20-1
j_gene: TRBJ2-5
abundance: NA
d_gene: TRBD1
CDR3aa: CSASGAGGETQYF
CDR3nt: TGCAGTGCTAGTGGGGCAGGGGGAGAGACCCAGTACTTC

v_gene: TRBV5-4
j_gene: TRBJ2-2
abundance: once
d_gene: TRBD1
CDR3aa: CASSLVRGHTGELFF
CDR3nt: TGTGCCAGCAGCTTGGTCAGGGGGCACACCGGGGAGCTGTTTTTT

v_gene: TRBV25-1
j_gene: TRBJ1-3
abundance: NA
d_gene: TRBD1
CDR3aa: CASWTGLSGNTIYF
CDR3nt: TGTGCCAGTTGGACAGGCCTCTCTGGAAACACCATATATTTT

v_gene: TRBV7-7
j_gene: TRBJ2-3
abundance: few
d_gene: NA
CDR3aa: CASSLGNLGSDTQYF
CDR3nt: TGTGCTAGCAGCTTAGGGAACTTAGGGTCAGATACGCAGTATTTT

v_gene: TRBV7-9
j_gene: TRBJ2-1
abundance: NA
d_gene: NA
CDR3aa: CASNHDPRRNEQFF
CDR3nt: TGTGCCAGCAACCACGACCCACGACGCAATGAGCAGTTCTTC

v_gene: TRBV6-5
j_gene: TRBJ1-2
abundance: once
d_gene: NA
CDR3aa: CASTPLLEANYGYTF
CDR3nt: TGTGCCAGCACCCCACTTTTAGAAGCTAACTATGGCTACACCTTC

v_gene: TRBV7-9
j_gene: TRBJ2-7
abundance: NA
d_gene: NA
CDR3aa: CASSPARDGPYEQYF
CDR3nt: TGTGCCAGCAGCCCCGCGCGGGACGGGCCCTACGAGCAGTACTTC

v_gene: TRBV19
j_gene: TRBJ1-4
abundance: NA
d_gene: TRBD1
CDR3aa: CASSRFLIRDSLDELFF
CDR3nt: TGTGCCAGTAGCCGCTTCCTTATCCGGGACAGCCTCGACGAACTGTTTTTT

v_gene: TRBV11-3
j_gene: TRBJ2-2
abundance: NA
d_gene: NA
CDR3aa: CASSLRGGTGELFF
CDR3nt: TGTGCCAGCAGCTTAAGAGGGGGCACCGGGGAGCTGTTTTTT

v_gene: TRBV3-1/TRBV3-2
j_gene: TRBJ1-1
abundance: NA
d_gene: TRBD1
CDR3aa: CASSQGQGMNTEAFF
CDR3nt: TGTGCCAGCAGCCAGGGACAGGGGATGAACACTGAAGCTTTCTTT

v_gene: TRBV27
j_gene: TRBJ1-3
abundance: NA
d_gene: NA
CDR3aa: CASSLGSGGNTIYF
CDR3nt: TGTGCCAGCAGTTTAGGGTCGGGTGGAAACACCATATATTTT

v_gene: TRBV5-1
j_gene: TRBJ1-6
abundance: NA
d_gene: NA
CDR3aa: CASTTTGSPLHF
CDR3nt: TGCGCCAGCACCACTACGGGTTCACCCCTCCACTTT

v_gene: TRBV12-5
j_gene: TRBJ1-2
abundance: NA
d_gene: NA
CDR3aa: CASGRAGANYGYTF
CDR3nt: TGTGCTAGTGGGCGAGCGGGAGCTAACTATGGCTACACCTTC

v_gene: TRBV5-4
j_gene: TRBJ2-3
abundance: NA
d_gene: TRBD2
CDR3aa: CASSLRTSGISTDTQYF
CDR3nt: TGTGCCAGCAGCTTGAGGACTAGCGGGATAAGCACAGATACGCAGTATTTT

v_gene: TRBV7-6
j_gene: TRBJ2-3
abundance: once
d_gene: TRBD2
CDR3aa: CASSLGGTLSMGTDTQYF
CDR3nt: TGTGCCAGCAGCCTCGGGGGGACCCTGTCCATGGGGACAGATACGCAGTATTTT

v_gene: TRBV6-5
j_gene: TRBJ1-4
abundance: NA
d_gene: NA
CDR3aa: CASSPGRTNEKLFF
CDR3nt: TGTGCCAGCAGCCCAGGGCGGACTAATGAAAAACTGTTTTTT

v_gene: TRBV5-6
j_gene: TRBJ1-2
abundance: NA
d_gene: NA
CDR3aa: CASSLFFRENYGYTF
CDR3nt: TGTGCCAGCAGCTTATTTTTCAGGGAAAACTATGGCTACACCTTC

v_gene: TRBV7-9
j_gene: TRBJ2-1
abundance: NA
d_gene: NA
CDR3aa: CASSLDNEQFF
CDR3nt: TGTGCCAGCAGCTTAGACAATGAGCAGTTCTTC

v_gene: TRBV15
j_gene: TRBJ2-5
abundance: once
d_gene: NA
CDR3aa: CATSRDPIETQYF
CDR3nt: TGTGCCACCAGCAGAGATCCCATAGAGACCCAGTACTTC

v_gene: TRBV5-1
j_gene: TRBJ2-1
abundance: NA
d_gene: TRBD2
CDR3aa: CASSLGGLAGINEQFF
CDR3nt: TGCGCCAGCAGCTTGGGAGGACTAGCGGGGATTAATGAGCAGTTCTTC

v_gene: TRBV7-2
j_gene: TRBJ2-3
abundance: once
d_gene: NA
CDR3aa: CASSLRQVQTPDGQYF
CDR3nt: TGTGCCAGCAGCTTAAGGCAGGTACAAACGCCGGATGGGCAGTATTTT

v_gene: TRBV18
j_gene: TRBJ2-3
abundance: NA
d_gene: TRBD2
CDR3aa: CASSPLPLIAGESDTQYF
CDR3nt: TGTGCCAGCTCACCATTGCCCTTAATAGCGGGAGAATCAGATACGCAGTATTTT

v_gene: TRBV5-1
j_gene: TRBJ1-6
abundance: NA
d_gene: TRBD1
CDR3aa: CASRFDRAPYNSPLHF
CDR3nt: TGCGCCAGCAGATTCGACAGGGCACCCTATAATTCACCCCTCCACTTT

v_gene: TRBV11-1
j_gene: TRBJ1-6
abundance: NA
d_gene: NA
CDR3aa: CASSLGGSGSPLHF
CDR3nt: TGTGCCAGCAGCTTAGGAGGGTCGGGTTCACCCCTCCACTTT

v_gene: TRBV3-1/TRBV3-2
j_gene: TRBJ2-2
abundance: NA
d_gene: TRBD2
CDR3aa: CASSPPGGNTGELFF
CDR3nt: TGTGCCAGCAGCCCACCGGGGGGGAACACCGGGGAGCTGTTTTTT

v_gene: TRBV2
j_gene: TRBJ2-1
abundance: NA
d_gene: TRBD1
CDR3aa: CASLRGTPYNEQFF
CDR3nt: TGTGCCAGCCTCAGGGGGACACCGTACAATGAGCAGTTCTTC

v_gene: TRBV9
j_gene: TRBJ2-1
abundance: NA
d_gene: TRBD2
CDR3aa: CASSVGTSAGYEQFF
CDR3nt: TGTGCCAGCAGCGTAGGGACTAGCGCAGGCTATGAGCAGTTCTTC

v_gene: TRBV2
j_gene: TRBJ1-1
abundance: NA
d_gene: TRBD1
CDR3aa: CASSVRGGTEAFF
CDR3nt: TGTGCCAGCAGTGTCAGGGGGGGCACTGAAGCTTTCTTT

v_gene: TRBV6-1
j_gene: TRBJ2-1
abundance: NA
d_gene: NA
CDR3aa: CASSEVTAPYNEQFF
CDR3nt: TGTGCCAGCAGTGAAGTAACGGCGCCCTACAATGAGCAGTTCTTC

v_gene: TRBV5-1
j_gene: TRBJ1-4
abundance: NA
d_gene: NA
CDR3aa: CASSLTATNEKLFF
CDR3nt: TGCGCCAGCAGCCTGACAGCAACTAATGAAAAACTGTTTTTT

v_gene: TRBV3-1/TRBV3-2
j_gene: TRBJ2-7
abundance: few
d_gene: NA
CDR3aa: CASSSHRDKVEQYF
CDR3nt: TGTGCCAGCAGCTCTCACCGGGACAAGGTCGAGCAGTACTTC

v_gene: TRBV6-2/TRBV6-3
j_gene: TRBJ2-3
abundance: NA
d_gene: TRBD2
CDR3aa: CASSLYSSGQYF
CDR3nt: TGTGCCAGCAGTCTCTACTCTAGCGGGCAGTATTTT

v_gene: TRBV3-1/TRBV3-2
j_gene: TRBJ2-7
abundance: NA
d_gene: TRBD1
CDR3aa: CASSAGTGIDEQYF
CDR3nt: TGTGCCAGCAGCGCCGGGACAGGTATCGACGAGCAGTACTTC